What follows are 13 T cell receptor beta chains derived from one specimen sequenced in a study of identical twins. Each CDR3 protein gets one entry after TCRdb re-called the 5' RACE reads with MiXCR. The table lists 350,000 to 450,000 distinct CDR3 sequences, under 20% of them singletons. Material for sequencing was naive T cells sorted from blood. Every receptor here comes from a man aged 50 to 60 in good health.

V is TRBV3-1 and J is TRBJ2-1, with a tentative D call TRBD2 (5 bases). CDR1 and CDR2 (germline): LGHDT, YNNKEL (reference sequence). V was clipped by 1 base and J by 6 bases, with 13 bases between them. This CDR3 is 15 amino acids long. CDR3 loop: CASSQAQTTVNEQFF. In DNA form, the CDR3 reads TGTGCCAGCAGCCAAGCTCAGACTACGGTCAATGAGCAGTTCTTC.

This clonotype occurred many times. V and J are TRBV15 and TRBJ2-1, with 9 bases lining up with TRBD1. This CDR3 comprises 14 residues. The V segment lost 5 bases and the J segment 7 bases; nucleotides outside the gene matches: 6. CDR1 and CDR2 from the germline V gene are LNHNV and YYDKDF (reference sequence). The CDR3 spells CATSSRTGDNEQFF. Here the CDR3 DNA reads TGTGCCACCAGCTCGAGGACAGGGGATAATGAGCAGTTCTTC.

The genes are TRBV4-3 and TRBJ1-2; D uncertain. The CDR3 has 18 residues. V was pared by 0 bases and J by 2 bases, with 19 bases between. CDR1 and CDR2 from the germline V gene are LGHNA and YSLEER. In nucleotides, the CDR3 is TGCGCCAGCAGCCAAGATGGAAGATACTCATGGTTAAACTATGGCTACACCTTC. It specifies CASSQDGRYSWLNYGYTF.

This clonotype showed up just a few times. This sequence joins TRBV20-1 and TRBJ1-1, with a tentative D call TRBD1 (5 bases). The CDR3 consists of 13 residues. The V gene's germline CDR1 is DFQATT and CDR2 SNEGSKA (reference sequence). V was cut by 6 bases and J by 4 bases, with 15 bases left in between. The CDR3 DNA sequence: TGCAGTGCCCTGGGGGGGATGGGCACTGAAGCTTTCTTT. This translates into CSALGGMGTEAFF.

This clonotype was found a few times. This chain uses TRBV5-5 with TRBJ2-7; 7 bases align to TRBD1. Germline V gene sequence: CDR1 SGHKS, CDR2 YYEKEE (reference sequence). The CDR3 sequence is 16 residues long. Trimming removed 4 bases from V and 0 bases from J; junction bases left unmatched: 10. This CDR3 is CASSRLFGQASYEQYF. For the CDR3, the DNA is TGTGCCAGCAGCCGACTCTTCGGACAGGCCTCCTACGAGCAGTACTTC.

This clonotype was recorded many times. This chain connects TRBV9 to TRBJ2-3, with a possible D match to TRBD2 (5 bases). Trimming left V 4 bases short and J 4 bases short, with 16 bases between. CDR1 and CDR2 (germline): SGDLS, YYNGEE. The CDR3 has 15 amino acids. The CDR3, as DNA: TGTGCCAGCAGCCCAACCCCTAGCTTGGCAGATACGCAGTATTTT. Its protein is CASSPTPSLADTQYF. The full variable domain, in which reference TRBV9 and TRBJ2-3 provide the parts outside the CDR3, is DSGVTQTPKHLITATGQRVTLRCSPRSGDLSVYWYQQSLDQGLQFLIQYYNGEERAKGNILERFSAQQFPDLHSELNLSSLELGDSALYFCASSPTPSLADTQYFGPGTRLTVL.

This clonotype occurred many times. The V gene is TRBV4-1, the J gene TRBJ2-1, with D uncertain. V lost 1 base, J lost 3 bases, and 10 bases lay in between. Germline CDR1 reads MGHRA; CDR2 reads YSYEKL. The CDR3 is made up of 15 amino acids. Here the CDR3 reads CASSQVRGDYNEQFF. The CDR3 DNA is TGCGCCAGCAGCCAAGTCCGAGGAGACTACAATGAGCAGTTCTTC.

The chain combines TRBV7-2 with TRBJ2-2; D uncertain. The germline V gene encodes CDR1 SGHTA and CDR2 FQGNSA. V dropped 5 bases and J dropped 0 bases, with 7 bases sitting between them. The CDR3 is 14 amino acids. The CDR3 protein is CASSNPANTGELFF. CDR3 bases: TGTGCCAGCAGCAATCCAGCGAACACCGGGGAGCTGTTTTTT.

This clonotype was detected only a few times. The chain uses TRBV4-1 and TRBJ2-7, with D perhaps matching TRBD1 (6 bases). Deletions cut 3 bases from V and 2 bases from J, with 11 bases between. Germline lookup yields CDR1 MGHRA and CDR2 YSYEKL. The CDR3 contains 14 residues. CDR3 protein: CASSQLRGTYEQYF. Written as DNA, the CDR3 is TGCGCCAGCAGCCAGTTAAGGGGGACCTACGAGCAGTACTTC.

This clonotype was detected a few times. Written as DNA, the CDR3 is TGTGCCAGCAGCCAAGATCAGGACGGATTCTATGGCTACACCTTC. Translating gives CASSQDQDGFYGYTF. The V and J genes are TRBV4-2 and TRBJ1-2; no definite D call. This CDR3 spans 15 amino acids. Germline values: CDR1 LGHNA, CDR2 YNFKEQ. V lost 0 bases and J lost 4, with 12 bases in between.

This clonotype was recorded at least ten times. The CDR3 protein is CASALGGPYNEQFF. For the CDR3, the DNA is TGCGCCAGCGCCCTAGGGGGGCCATACAATGAGCAGTTCTTC. The chain has TRBV5-1 and TRBJ2-1; D assignment may be TRBD1 or TRBD2 (6 bases each). Trimming took 7 bases from V and 4 from J, leaving 15 bases between them. The germline gives CDR1 SGHRS, CDR2 YFSETQ. The CDR3 runs 14 residues.

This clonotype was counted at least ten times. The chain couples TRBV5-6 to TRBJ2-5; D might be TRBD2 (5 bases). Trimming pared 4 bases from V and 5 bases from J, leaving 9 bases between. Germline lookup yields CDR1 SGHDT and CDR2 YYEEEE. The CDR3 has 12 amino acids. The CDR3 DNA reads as TGTGCCAGCAGCCGGACGGGGGAGACCCAGTACTTC. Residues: CASSRTGETQYF.

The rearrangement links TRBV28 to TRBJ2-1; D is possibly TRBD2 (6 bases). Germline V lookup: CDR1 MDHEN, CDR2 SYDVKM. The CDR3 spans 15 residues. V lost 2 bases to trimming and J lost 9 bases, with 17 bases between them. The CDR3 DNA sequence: TGTGCCAGCAGTTTAACCGGGGGAAGGTTAAGTGAGCAGTTCTTC. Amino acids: CASSLTGGRLSEQFF.